This T cell receptor (beta chain) was retrieved from a study of beta chain features in type 1 diabetes. In regard to this clone: What it binds is not known. Other DNA sequences in this sample translate to the same CDR3.

CDR3 length equals 15 residues. The junction had 5 bases not matched to a gene; V was cut back by 4 bases and J by 3 bases. In germline, CDR1 is MDHEN, CDR2 SYDVKM. Expressed TCRB transcripts were sequenced after all isolated RNA was converted to cDNA. Repertoires were generated with immunoSEQ multiplex PCR, while TCRdb's copy carries only in-frame clones and drops some. The sample lists about 190,000 clones, over 6% occurring once. Study-level points and caveats: Type 1 diabetes patients had TCRB CDR3s that were shorter (moderately but significantly so) in all four CD4+ subsets.

The chain links TRBV28 to TRBJ2-5; 10 bases line up with TRBD2. The sample was central memory CD4+ T cells from blood. The source of this sequence is a man aged 18-30 years with type 1 diabetes. CDR3 sequence (DNA): TGTGCCAGCAGTTCCCCTAGCGGGGGAGAAGAGACCCAGTACTTC. It specifies CASSSPSGGEETQYF. The variable domain in full, with the rest retrieved from reference TRBV28 and TRBJ2-5, is DVKVTQSSRYLVKRTGEKVFLECVQDMDHENMFWYRQDPGLGLRLIYFSYDVKMKEKGDIPEGYSVSREKKERFSLILESASTNQTSMYLCASSSPSGGEETQYFGPGTRLLVL.